The rows below give T cell receptor beta chains drawn from one sample of a study of T cell repertoires in cytomegalovirus infection. The antigens for these receptors are not known. TCRdb re-analysed the reads in MiXCR, keeping a single row per CDR3 protein. Of under 300,000 distinct CDR3 sequences listed, 22% are singletons. The sequenced sample was cultured PBMCs, obtained from culture after CMV antigen stimulation. The origin of the receptors is a human donor in good health (CMV status not recorded). Some clones in this sample may be carry-over from other donors' samples. Both conserved end residues are trimmed from each CDR3.

cdr3_aa: ASSYSNQEALRNTIY; v_call: TRBV6-5; j_call: TRBJ1-3
cdr3_aa: ASSFGQGVAITNYGYT; v_call: TRBV7-2; j_call: TRBJ1-2
cdr3_aa: ASSYRGYGYT; v_call: TRBV7-2; j_call: TRBJ1-2
cdr3_aa: ASSYGRQLLASGANVLT; v_call: TRBV6-6; j_call: TRBJ2-6
cdr3_aa: SVLVRKNTEAF; v_call: TRBV29-1; j_call: TRBJ1-1
cdr3_aa: ASSPDSEYSYNEQF; v_call: TRBV7-9; j_call: TRBJ2-1
cdr3_aa: ASSLSQGMARNTIY; v_call: TRBV12-3/TRBV12-4; j_call: TRBJ1-3
cdr3_aa: ASSLRAAGATDTQY; v_call: TRBV7-2; j_call: TRBJ2-3
cdr3_aa: ASGLTGRGGRETQY; v_call: TRBV12-3/TRBV12-4; j_call: TRBJ2-5
cdr3_aa: ASSLSRDRGKLRQF; v_call: TRBV27; j_call: TRBJ2-1
cdr3_aa: ASSSGQVIPGNTIY; v_call: TRBV5-6; j_call: TRBJ1-3
cdr3_aa: ASSPSIGPSNEKLF; v_call: TRBV7-2; j_call: TRBJ1-4
cdr3_aa: SVEDQGGTEAF; v_call: TRBV29-1; j_call: TRBJ1-1
cdr3_aa: AISVAPDTFYGYT; v_call: TRBV10-3; j_call: TRBJ1-2
cdr3_aa: ATSPTGGPYNEQF; v_call: TRBV24-1; j_call: TRBJ2-1
cdr3_aa: ASSVPGQGTGYT; v_call: TRBV19; j_call: TRBJ1-2
cdr3_aa: SARDYRTGGRETQY; v_call: TRBV20-1; j_call: TRBJ2-5
cdr3_aa: ASSSQGQPTDTQY; v_call: TRBV7-8; j_call: TRBJ2-3
cdr3_aa: ASSLRGGAGGAGELF; v_call: TRBV7-3; j_call: TRBJ2-2
cdr3_aa: ASSPSRGSTDTQY; v_call: TRBV7-2; j_call: TRBJ2-3
cdr3_aa: SARQDGEAF; v_call: TRBV20-1; j_call: TRBJ1-1
cdr3_aa: ASSLATSYNEQF; v_call: TRBV7-9; j_call: TRBJ2-1
cdr3_aa: ASSLATPKDTQY; v_call: TRBV5-1; j_call: TRBJ2-3
cdr3_aa: ASSLGQGRRYEQY; v_call: TRBV7-9; j_call: TRBJ2-7
cdr3_aa: SASTLAGSTDTQY; v_call: TRBV20-1; j_call: TRBJ2-3
cdr3_aa: ASSLGRDYPGGTGELF; v_call: TRBV11-2; j_call: TRBJ2-2
cdr3_aa: ASSLEEGEQF; v_call: TRBV7-2; j_call: TRBJ2-1
cdr3_aa: ASSTGQGFSFGVQF; v_call: TRBV12-3/TRBV12-4; j_call: TRBJ2-1
cdr3_aa: ASGLVLGLAAETQY; v_call: TRBV12-5; j_call: TRBJ2-5
cdr3_aa: ASRITGNTIY; v_call: TRBV6-2/TRBV6-3; j_call: TRBJ1-3
cdr3_aa: ASSLRGLKFGAF; v_call: TRBV12-3/TRBV12-4; j_call: TRBJ1-1
cdr3_aa: ATSDPGLAGGGGEQF; v_call: TRBV24-1; j_call: TRBJ2-1
cdr3_aa: ASRNREINDEQY; v_call: TRBV12-3/TRBV12-4; j_call: TRBJ2-7
cdr3_aa: ASSFVVAGNEKLF; v_call: TRBV28; j_call: TRBJ1-4
cdr3_aa: ASSSRLAGDRSDTQY; v_call: TRBV7-2; j_call: TRBJ2-3
cdr3_aa: ASGLVLGPGNTIY; v_call: TRBV12-5; j_call: TRBJ1-3
cdr3_aa: ASSYEASGSETQY; v_call: TRBV6-2/TRBV6-3; j_call: TRBJ2-5
cdr3_aa: ASRGGDRADTEAF; v_call: TRBV28; j_call: TRBJ1-1
cdr3_aa: ASSLARDRGEKLF; v_call: TRBV7-2; j_call: TRBJ1-4
cdr3_aa: SASPGQGTQETQY; v_call: TRBV20-1; j_call: TRBJ2-5
cdr3_aa: ASSLAGSRTETQY; v_call: TRBV7-2; j_call: TRBJ2-5
cdr3_aa: ASSEAGPYSYNEQF; v_call: TRBV6-1; j_call: TRBJ2-1
cdr3_aa: ASGGQGRRETQY; v_call: TRBV7-2; j_call: TRBJ2-5
cdr3_aa: ASSIVGAGATSYTGELF; v_call: TRBV19; j_call: TRBJ2-2
cdr3_aa: ASSLMGGSHGETQY; v_call: TRBV7-3; j_call: TRBJ2-5
cdr3_aa: ASRSYYEQY; v_call: TRBV6-1; j_call: TRBJ2-7
cdr3_aa: ASSQRESGAF; v_call: TRBV7-8; j_call: TRBJ1-1
cdr3_aa: ASSLVGGGASGQETQY; v_call: TRBV7-2; j_call: TRBJ2-5
cdr3_aa: ASSLGGSPYNEQF; v_call: TRBV7-9; j_call: TRBJ2-1
cdr3_aa: ASSSRARGGSEAF; v_call: TRBV7-2; j_call: TRBJ1-1
cdr3_aa: ASSAGAISYSNQPQH; v_call: TRBV6-2/TRBV6-3; j_call: TRBJ1-5
cdr3_aa: ASSPVRQGREQY; v_call: TRBV12-3/TRBV12-4; j_call: TRBJ2-7
cdr3_aa: ASSSTPPGTGELF; v_call: TRBV11-3; j_call: TRBJ2-2
cdr3_aa: ASSLDQDSQY; v_call: TRBV12-3/TRBV12-4; j_call: TRBJ2-3
cdr3_aa: ASSQGGLLTDTQY; v_call: TRBV4-2; j_call: TRBJ2-3
cdr3_aa: ASSSRDDSRRETQY; v_call: TRBV7-6; j_call: TRBJ2-5
cdr3_aa: SVGRDSDTQY; v_call: TRBV29-1; j_call: TRBJ2-3
cdr3_aa: ASSDIPSSSTDTQY; v_call: TRBV2; j_call: TRBJ2-3
cdr3_aa: ASSQDLLGPYGYT; v_call: TRBV4-3; j_call: TRBJ1-2